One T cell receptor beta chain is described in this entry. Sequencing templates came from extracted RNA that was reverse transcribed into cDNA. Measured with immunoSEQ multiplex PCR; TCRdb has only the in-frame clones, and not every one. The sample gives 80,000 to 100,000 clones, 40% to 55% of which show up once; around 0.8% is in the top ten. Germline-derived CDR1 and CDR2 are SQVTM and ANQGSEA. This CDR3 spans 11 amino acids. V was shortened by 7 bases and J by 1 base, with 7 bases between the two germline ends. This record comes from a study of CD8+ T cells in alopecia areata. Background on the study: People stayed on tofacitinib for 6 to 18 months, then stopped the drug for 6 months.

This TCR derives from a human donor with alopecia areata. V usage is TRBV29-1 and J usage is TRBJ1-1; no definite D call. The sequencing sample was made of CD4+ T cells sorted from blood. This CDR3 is CSGERNTEAFF. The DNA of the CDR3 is TGCAGCGGGGAGAGGAACACTGAAGCTTTCTTT.